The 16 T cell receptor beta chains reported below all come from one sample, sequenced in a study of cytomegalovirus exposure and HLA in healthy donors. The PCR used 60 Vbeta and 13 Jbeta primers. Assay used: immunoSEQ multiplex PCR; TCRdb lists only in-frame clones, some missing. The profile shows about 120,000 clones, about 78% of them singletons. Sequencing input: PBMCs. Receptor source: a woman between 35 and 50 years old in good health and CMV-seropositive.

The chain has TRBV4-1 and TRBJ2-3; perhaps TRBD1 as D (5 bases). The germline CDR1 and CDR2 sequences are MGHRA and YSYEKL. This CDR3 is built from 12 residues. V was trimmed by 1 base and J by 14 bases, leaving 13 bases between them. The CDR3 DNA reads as TGCGCCAGCAGCCAAGTGGACACCGGTGTGTATTTT. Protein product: CASSQVDTGVYF.

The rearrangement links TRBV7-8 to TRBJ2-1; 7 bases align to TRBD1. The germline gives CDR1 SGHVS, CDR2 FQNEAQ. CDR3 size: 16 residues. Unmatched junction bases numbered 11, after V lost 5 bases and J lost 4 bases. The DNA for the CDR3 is TGTGCCAGCAGCGAAAAAGGGGGCCCACGGTACAATGAGCAGTTCTTC. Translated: CASSEKGGPRYNEQFF.

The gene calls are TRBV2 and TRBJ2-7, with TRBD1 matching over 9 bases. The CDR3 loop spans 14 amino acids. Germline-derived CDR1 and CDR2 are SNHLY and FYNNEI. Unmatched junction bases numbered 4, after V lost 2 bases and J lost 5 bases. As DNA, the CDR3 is TGTGCCAGCAGTGAATCGGGGACAGGGAACGAGCAGTACTTC. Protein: CASSESGTGNEQYF.

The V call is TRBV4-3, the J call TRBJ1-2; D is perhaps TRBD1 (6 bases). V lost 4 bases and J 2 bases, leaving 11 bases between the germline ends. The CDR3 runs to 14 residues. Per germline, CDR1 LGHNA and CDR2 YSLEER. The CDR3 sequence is CASSLRGSNYGYTF. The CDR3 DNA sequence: TGCGCCAGCAGCCTCAGGGGTTCCAACTATGGCTACACCTTC.

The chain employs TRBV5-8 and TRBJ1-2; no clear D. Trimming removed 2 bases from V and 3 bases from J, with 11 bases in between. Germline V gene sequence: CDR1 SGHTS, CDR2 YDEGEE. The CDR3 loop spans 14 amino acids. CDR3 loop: CASSFRGVYYGYTF. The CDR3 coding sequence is TGTGCCAGCAGCTTTCGGGGAGTTTACTATGGCTACACCTTC. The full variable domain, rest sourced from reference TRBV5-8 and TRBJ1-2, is EAGVTQSPTHLIKTRGQQATLRCSPISGHTSVYWYQQALGLGLQFLLWYDEGEERNRGNFPPRFSGRQFPNYSSELNVNALELEDSALYLCASSFRGVYYGYTFGSGTRLTVV.

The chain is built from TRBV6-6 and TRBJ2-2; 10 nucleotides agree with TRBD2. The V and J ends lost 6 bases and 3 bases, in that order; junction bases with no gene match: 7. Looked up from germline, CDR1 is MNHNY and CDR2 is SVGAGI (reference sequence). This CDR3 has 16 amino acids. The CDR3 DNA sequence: TGTGCCAGCAGAGCCACTAGCGGGGAAGACACCGGGGAGCTGTTTTTT. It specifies CASRATSGEDTGELFF.

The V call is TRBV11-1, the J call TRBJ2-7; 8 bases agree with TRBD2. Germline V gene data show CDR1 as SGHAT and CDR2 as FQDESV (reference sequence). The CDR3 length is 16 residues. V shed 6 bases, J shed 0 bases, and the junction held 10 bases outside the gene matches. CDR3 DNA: TGTGCCAGCAGTCGCGGAGCGGGGGCGAGCTCCTACGAGCAGTACTTC. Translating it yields CASSRGAGASSYEQYF.

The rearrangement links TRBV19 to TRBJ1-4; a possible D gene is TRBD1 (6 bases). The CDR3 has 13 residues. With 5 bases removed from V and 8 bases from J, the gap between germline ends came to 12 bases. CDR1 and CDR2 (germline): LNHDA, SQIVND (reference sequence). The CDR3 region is CASSQGIDEKLFF. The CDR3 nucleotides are TGTGCCAGTAGTCAGGGGATAGACGAAAAACTGTTTTTT.

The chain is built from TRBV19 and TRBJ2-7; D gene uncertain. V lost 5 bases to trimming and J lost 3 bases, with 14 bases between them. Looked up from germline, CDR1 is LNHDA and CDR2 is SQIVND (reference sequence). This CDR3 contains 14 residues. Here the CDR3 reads CASSQRHLGYEQYF. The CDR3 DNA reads TGTGCCAGTAGTCAACGGCACCTAGGCTACGAGCAGTACTTC.

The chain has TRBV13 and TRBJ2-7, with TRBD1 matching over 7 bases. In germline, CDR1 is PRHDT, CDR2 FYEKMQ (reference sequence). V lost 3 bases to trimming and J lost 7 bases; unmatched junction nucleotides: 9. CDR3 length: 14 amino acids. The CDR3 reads CASSFDRAPGEQYF. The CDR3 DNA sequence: TGTGCCAGCAGCTTCGACAGGGCCCCTGGTGAGCAGTACTTC.

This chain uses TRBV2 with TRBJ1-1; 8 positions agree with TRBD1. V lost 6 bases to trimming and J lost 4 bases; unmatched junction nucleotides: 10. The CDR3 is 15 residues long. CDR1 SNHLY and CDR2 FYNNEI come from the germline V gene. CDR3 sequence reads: CASSEGQAGGTEAFF. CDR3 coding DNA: TGTGCCAGCAGCGAGGGACAGGCCGGGGGCACTGAAGCTTTCTTT.

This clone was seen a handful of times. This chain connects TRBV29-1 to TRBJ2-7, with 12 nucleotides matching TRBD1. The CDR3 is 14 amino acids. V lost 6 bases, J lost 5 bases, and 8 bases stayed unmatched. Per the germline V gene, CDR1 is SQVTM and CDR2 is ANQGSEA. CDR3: CSVEPGQGAHEQYF. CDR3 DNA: TGCAGCGTGGAACCGGGACAGGGGGCCCACGAGCAGTACTTC.

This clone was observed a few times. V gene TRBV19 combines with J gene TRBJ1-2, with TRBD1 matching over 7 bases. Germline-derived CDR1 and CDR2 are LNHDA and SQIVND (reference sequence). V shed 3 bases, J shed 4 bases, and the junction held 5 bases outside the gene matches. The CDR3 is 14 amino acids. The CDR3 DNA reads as TGTGCCAGTAGTATGGCCGGGACAGCCTATGGCTACACCTTC. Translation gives CASSMAGTAYGYTF.

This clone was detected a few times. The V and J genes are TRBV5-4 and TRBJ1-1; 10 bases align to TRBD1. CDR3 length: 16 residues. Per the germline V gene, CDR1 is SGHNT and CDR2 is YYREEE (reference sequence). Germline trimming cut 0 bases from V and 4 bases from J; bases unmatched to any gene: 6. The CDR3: CASSLGQGARSTEAFF. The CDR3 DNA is TGTGCCAGCAGCTTGGGACAGGGGGCGAGGAGCACTGAAGCTTTCTTT.

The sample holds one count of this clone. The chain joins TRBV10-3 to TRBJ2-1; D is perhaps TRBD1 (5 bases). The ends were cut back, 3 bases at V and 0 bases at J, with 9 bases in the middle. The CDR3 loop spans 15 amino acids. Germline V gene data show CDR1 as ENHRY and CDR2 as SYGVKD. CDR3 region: CAISDRESSYNEQFF. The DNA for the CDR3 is TGTGCCATCAGTGACAGGGAAAGCTCCTACAATGAGCAGTTCTTC.

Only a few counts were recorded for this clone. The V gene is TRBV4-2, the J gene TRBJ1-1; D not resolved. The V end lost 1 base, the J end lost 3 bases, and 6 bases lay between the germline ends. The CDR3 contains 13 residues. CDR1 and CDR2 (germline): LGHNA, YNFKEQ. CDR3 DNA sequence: TGTGCCAGCAGCCAAGGGCTGTACACTGAAGCTTTCTTT. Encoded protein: CASSQGLYTEAFF.